The entry below gives a single T cell receptor beta chain sequence along with its context. The data were taken from a study of blood T cell repertoires in COVID-19. Study overall: Some COVID-19 samples were acute and others convalescent; all came from the United States, Italy and Spain. Sample material is recorded as cDNA or gDNA derived from T cells, B-cell-depleted T cells, or PBMCs.

Germline loops: CDR1 GTSNPN, CDR2 SVGIG (reference sequence). V gave up 0 bases and J gave up 11 bases, with 14 bases separating them. This CDR3 region has 12 residues. Per the original data handling: Reference gene primers were amplified, and this amplification served to estimate nucleated cell counts. Libraries were prepared by immunoSEQ multiplex PCR; TCRdb keeps only in-frame clonotypes and omits some of them. V and J calls plus clone size are reproduced from that table; the DNA served to infer D and trimming. The sample holds about 270,000 clones; around nine tenths are singletons and the top ten take around 9.5%.

Sample: peripheral blood. The V gene is TRBV30, the J gene TRBJ2-7; D is possibly TRBD2 (7 bases). This clonotype originated in a man aged 40-49 years who had recovered from COVID-19. CDR3 region: CAWSVGGDLEYF. The CDR3 DNA follows: TGTGCCTGGAGTGTAGGGGGGGATCTAGAGTACTTC.